This T cell receptor (beta chain) was documented in a study of metastatic and nonmetastatic thyroid tumors (dated by TCRdb to the early 2020s). A note on the overall study: Repertoires were compared across peripheral blood and tumor or nodule tissue samples from malignant and benign thyroid patients. The paper's findings and limits, for the study overall: In both blood and tumor samples, malignant tumors were reported to have significantly higher TCR beta diversity than benign nodules.

This clone was found once. Its antigen has not been determined. The record has no base qualities; no much larger clone is one base away. One read represents weak support. Before undergoing thyroid surgery, none of the patients had been given any kind of treatment. The study retrospectively analysed patient clinical samples collected from about 2012 to 2018 using T-cell receptor beta sequencing. The library was obtained by PCR. The run used an Illumina HiSeq 4000. High-throughput sequencing was used to profile the TCR beta-chain CDR3 region of every patient. The original pipeline was this. Drawing on CDR3 differences between clinicopathological groups, the researchers built a classifier meant to tell apart patients with distant-metastatic papillary thyroid cancer. The Shannon index was used to assess repertoire diversity, and the Morisita-Horn index was used to assess tumor-blood repertoire similarity. The public reads were reprocessed in TCRdb via fastp at Q25 and MiXCR, keeping in-frame beta chains. In this record, the V and J calls reflect TCRdb's handling and not the investigators' own analysis. Here the sample has around 70,000 clones; roughly 18% occur a single time. 9.5% to 15% of the sample rests with the top ten.

Via the germline V gene, CDR1 is KGHSH and CDR2 LQKENI. From the cysteine through the phenylalanine, the CDR3 covers 14 amino acids. The read is trimmed to its CDR3 DNA, 42 bases read in frame from base 1. Cut back by 1 base and 4 bases, the V and J ends lie 11 bases apart. This TCR was recovered from a female donor with papillary thyroid cancer or a benign thyroid nodule (not recorded which). Some clones in this sample may be carry-over from other donors' samples. The chain links TRBV18 with TRBJ2-7; the D gene cannot be named for sure. Sequenced material: blood. The CDR3 protein sequence reads: CASSPRGSAYEQYF. The nucleotide sequence reads as follows: TGTGCCAGCTCACCACGGGGTAGTGCGTACGAGCAGTACTTC.